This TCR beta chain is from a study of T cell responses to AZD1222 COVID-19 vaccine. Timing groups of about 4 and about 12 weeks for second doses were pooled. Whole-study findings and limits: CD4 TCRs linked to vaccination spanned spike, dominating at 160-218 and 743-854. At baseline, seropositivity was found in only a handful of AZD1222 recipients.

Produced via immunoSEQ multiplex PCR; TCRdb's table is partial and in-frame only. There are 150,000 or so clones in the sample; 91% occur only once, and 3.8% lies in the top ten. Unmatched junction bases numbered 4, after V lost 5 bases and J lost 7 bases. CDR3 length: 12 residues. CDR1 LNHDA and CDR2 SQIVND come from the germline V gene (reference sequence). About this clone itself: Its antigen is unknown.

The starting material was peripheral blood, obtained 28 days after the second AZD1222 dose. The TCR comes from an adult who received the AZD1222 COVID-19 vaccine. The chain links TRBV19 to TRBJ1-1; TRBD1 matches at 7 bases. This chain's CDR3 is CASSLTGYEAFF. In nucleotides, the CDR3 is TGTGCCAGTAGTTTGACAGGGTATGAAGCTTTCTTT.